This T cell receptor (beta chain) was sequenced in a study of technical replicates of blood from four donors. Germline CDR1 reads SGHRS; CDR2 reads YFSETQ. The CDR3 covers 13 residues. J was trimmed by 6 bases and V by 4 bases; bases with no gene match: 7. In this sample, this clone turned up once. Sequenced by immunoSEQ multiplex PCR; TCRdb stores in-frame clones only, minus some. The sample records roughly 79,000 clones, roughly 77% being singletons. The chain joins TRBV5-1 to TRBJ2-7, with 7 bases matching TRBD2. Source material: PBMCs. The TCR was taken from a human donor in good health. Some clones in this sample may be carry-over from other donors' samples. CDR3 protein: CASSESGESEQYF. DNA for the CDR3: TGCGCCAGCAGCGAAAGCGGGGAGAGCGAGCAGTACTTC.